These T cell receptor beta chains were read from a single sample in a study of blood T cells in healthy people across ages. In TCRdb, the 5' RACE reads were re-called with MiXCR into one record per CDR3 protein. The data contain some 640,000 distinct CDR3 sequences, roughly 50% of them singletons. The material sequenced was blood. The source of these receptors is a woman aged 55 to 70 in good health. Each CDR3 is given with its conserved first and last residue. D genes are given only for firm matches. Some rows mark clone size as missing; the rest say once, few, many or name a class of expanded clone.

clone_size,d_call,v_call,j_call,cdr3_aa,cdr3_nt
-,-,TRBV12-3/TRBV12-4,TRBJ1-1,CASSLRGFGNTEAFF,TGTGCCAGCAGTTTACGGGGATTCGGGAACACTGAAGCTTTCTTT
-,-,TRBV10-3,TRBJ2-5,CAITNSTGRAYF,TGTGCCATCACCAACTCCACAGGGCGAGCGTACTTC
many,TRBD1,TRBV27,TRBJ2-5,CASSQGQAGWETQYF,TGTGCCAGCAGTCAAGGACAGGCCGGCTGGGAGACCCAGTACTTC
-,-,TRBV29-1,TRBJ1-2,CSVINVQGEYGYTF,TGCAGCGTCATTAACGTCCAGGGTGAATATGGCTACACCTTC
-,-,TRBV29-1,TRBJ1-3,CSVDLGGNTIYF,TGCAGCGTGGACTTAGGGGGAAACACCATATATTTT
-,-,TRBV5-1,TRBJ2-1,CASSPKTGRGWDEQFF,TGCGCCAGCAGCCCTAAGACAGGGAGGGGTTGGGATGAGCAGTTCTTC
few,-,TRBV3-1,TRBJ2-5,CASRAKGGETQYF,TGTGCCAGCAGGGCTAAAGGGGGGGAGACCCAGTACTTC
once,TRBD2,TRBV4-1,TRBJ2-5,CASSQVSGRDQETQYF,TGCGCCAGCAGCCAAGTCTCGGGGAGGGACCAAGAGACCCAGTACTTC
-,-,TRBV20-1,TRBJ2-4,CSAAKKNIQYF,TGCAGTGCCGCTAAGAAAAACATTCAGTACTTC
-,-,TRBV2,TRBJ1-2,CASKVVYGYTF,TGTGCCAGCAAGGTTGTCTATGGCTACACCTTC
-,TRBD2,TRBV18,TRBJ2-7,CASSPGQGGRAVYEQYF,TGTGCCAGCTCACCAGGTCAGGGCGGGAGGGCCGTATACGAGCAGTACTTC
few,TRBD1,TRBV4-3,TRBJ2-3,CASSPTGAPLEQYF,TGCGCCAGCAGCCCCACAGGGGCGCCCCTGGAGCAGTATTTT
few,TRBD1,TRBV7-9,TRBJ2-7,CASSLYSRTGGDEQYF,TGTGCCAGCAGCTTATACTCTCGGACAGGGGGCGACGAGCAGTACTTC